This T cell receptor beta chain was captured by sequencing in a study of beta chain features in type 1 diabetes. Study conclusions and caveats: A moderate, significant TCRB CDR3 shortening appeared in type 1 diabetes across four CD4+ subsets.

As every portion of the isolated RNA was reverse transcribed, the sequencing read expressed TCRB transcripts. TCRdb's copy holds only in-frame clones and misses some; the assay was immunoSEQ multiplex PCR. Counted here are around 690,000 clones, around 12% occurring once; the ten biggest clones make up roughly 0.11%. This clone was seen only a few times. Its antigen is still unknown. This TCR was recovered from a man aged 25 to 40 with type 1 diabetes. Sequenced: naive CD4+ T cells from blood.

The CDR3 loop reads CASSPRLADETQYF. In DNA, the CDR3 is TGTGCCAGCTCACCACGGCTGGCGGATGAGACCCAGTACTTC. J is TRBJ2-5 and V is TRBV18; D is undetermined. Trimming cost V 1 base and J 5 bases, with 11 bases left between them. The CDR3 is 14 amino acids. CDR1 and CDR2 (germline): KGHSH, LQKENI.